This T cell receptor beta chain was retrieved from a study of post-analysis software for immune sequencing data. CDR3 length: 15 residues. Trimming stripped 3 bases from V and 0 bases from J, with 10 bases between. Germline V gene sequence: CDR1 KGHDR, CDR2 SFDVKD. Prepared TCR beta cDNA libraries contained unique molecular identifiers. TCRdb re-analysed the PCR reads in MiXCR, keeping a single row per CDR3 protein. This sample has fewer than 700,000 distinct CDR3 sequences, with roughly two fifths found just once. Study findings and constraints: When compared against controls, multiple sclerosis patients showed significantly lower normalized Chao1 diversity. The five TRBV segments detected at higher frequency in patients than in controls included TRBV5-6, TRBV5-1 and TRBV20-1.

To note about this clonotype: Its antigen remains unidentified.

The source material was blood. This rearrangement joins TRBV24-1 to TRBJ2-5; tentatively, D is TRBD1 or TRBD2 (5 bases each). The TCR comes from a girl aged 5 to 17 with multiple sclerosis. The CDR3 DNA reads TGTGCCACCAGTGATCCCTGGGACGACCAAGAGACCCAGTACTTC. Translating it yields CATSDPWDDQETQYF.